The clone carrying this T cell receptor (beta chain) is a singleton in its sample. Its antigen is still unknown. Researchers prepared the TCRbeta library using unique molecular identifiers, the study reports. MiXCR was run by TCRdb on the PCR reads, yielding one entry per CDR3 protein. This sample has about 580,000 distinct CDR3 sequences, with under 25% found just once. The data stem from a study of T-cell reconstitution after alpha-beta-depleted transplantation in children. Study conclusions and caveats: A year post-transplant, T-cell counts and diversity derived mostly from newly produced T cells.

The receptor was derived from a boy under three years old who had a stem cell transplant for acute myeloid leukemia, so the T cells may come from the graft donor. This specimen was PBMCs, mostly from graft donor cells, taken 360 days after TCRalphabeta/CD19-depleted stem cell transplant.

As DNA, the CDR3 is TGTGCCAGCAGTTATACAGGTCGGCAGTTCTTC. As protein: CASSYTGRQFF. This rearrangement joins TRBV11-3 to TRBJ2-1; TRBD1 is a possible D gene (5 bases). Trimming cost V 6 bases and J 12 bases, with 12 bases left between them. Germline CDR1 reads SGHNT; CDR2 reads YENEEA. There are 11 residues in the CDR3.